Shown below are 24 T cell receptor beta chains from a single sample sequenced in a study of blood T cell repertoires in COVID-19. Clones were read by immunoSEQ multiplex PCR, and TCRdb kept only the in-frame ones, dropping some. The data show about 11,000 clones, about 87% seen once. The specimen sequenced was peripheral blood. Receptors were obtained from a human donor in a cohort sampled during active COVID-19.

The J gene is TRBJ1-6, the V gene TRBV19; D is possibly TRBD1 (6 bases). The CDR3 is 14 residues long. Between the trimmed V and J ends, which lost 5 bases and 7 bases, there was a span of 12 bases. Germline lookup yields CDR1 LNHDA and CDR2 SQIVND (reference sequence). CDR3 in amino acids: CASSPSQGNSPLHF. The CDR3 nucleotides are TGTGCCAGTAGTCCCAGCCAGGGGAATTCACCCCTCCACTTT.

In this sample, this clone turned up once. CDR3 residues: CASSYSTGEQYF. CDR3 nucleotide sequence: TGTGCCAGCAGTTACTCGACGGGGGAGCAGTACTTC. The chain employs TRBV6-5 and TRBJ2-7; perhaps TRBD2 as D (5 bases). There are 12 residues in the CDR3. CDR1 is MNHEY, CDR2 SVGAGI, per germline. V lost 0 bases and J lost 7, with 7 bases in between.

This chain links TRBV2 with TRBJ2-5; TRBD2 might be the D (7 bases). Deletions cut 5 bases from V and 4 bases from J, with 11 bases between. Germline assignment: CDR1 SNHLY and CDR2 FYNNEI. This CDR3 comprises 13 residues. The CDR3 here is CASSRRGAETQYF. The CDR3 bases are TGTGCCAGCAGTCGACGGGGGGCAGAGACCCAGTACTTC. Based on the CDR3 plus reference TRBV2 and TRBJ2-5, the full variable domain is EPEVTQTPSHQVTQMGQEVILRCVPISNHLYFYWYRQILGQKVEFLVSFYNNEISEKSEIFDDQFSVERPDGSNFTLKIRSTKLEDSAMYFCASSRRGAETQYFGPGTRLLVL.

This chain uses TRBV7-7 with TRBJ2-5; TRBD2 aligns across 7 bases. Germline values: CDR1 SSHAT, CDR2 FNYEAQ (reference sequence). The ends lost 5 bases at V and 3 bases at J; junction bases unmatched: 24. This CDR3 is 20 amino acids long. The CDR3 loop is CASSLQVWAGAPPGEETQYF. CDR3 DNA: TGTGCCAGCAGCCTCCAGGTCTGGGCGGGAGCTCCGCCGGGGGAAGAGACCCAGTACTTC.

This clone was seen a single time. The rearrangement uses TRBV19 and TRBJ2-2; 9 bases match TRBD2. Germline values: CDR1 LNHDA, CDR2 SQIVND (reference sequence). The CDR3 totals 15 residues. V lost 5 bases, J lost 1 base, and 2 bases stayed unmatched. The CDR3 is CASSPTSGNTGELFF. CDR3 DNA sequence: TGTGCCAGTAGTCCGACTAGCGGGAACACCGGGGAGCTGTTTTTT.

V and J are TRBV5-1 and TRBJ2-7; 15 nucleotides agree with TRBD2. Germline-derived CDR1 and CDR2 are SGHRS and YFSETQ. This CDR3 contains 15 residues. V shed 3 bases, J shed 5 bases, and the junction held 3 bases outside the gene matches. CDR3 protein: CASSSGLAGGHEQYF. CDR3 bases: TGCGCCAGCAGCTCGGGACTAGCGGGAGGCCACGAGCAGTACTTC. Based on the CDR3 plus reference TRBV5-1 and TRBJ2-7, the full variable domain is KAGVTQTPRYLIKTRGQQVTLSCSPISGHRSVSWYQQTPGQGLQFLFEYFSETQRNKGNFPGRFSGRQFSNSRSEMNVSTLELGDSALYLCASSSGLAGGHEQYFGPGTRLTVT.

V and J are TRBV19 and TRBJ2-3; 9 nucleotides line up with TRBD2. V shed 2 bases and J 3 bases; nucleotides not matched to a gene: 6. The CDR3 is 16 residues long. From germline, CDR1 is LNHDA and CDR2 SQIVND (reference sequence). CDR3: CASSINSGSLTDTQYF. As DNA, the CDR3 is TGTGCCAGTAGTATAAATAGCGGGAGTTTAACAGATACGCAGTATTTT.

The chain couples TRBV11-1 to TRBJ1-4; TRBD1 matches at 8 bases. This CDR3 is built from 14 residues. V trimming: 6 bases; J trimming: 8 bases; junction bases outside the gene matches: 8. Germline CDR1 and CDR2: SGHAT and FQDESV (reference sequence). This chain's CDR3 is CASSPGGADEKLFF. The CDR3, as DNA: TGTGCCAGCAGTCCAGGGGGCGCGGACGAAAAACTGTTTTTT.

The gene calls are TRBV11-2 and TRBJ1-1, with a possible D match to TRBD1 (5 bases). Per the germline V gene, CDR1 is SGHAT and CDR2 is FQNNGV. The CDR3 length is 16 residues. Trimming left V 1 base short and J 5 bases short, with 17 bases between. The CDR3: CASSLGVGADRTEAFF. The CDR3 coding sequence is TGTGCCAGCAGCTTAGGGGTAGGGGCGGATCGGACTGAAGCTTTCTTT.

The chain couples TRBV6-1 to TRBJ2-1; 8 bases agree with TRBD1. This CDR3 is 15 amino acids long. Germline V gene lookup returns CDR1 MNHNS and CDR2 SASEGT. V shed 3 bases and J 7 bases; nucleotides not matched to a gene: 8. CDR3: CASSEDRAGWNEQFF. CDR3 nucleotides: TGTGCCAGCAGTGAGGACAGGGCGGGGTGGAATGAGCAGTTCTTC.

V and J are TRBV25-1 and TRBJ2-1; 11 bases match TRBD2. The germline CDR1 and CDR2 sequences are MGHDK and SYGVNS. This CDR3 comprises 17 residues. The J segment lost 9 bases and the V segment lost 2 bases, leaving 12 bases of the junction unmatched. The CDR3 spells CASSEILAGEGVGEQFF. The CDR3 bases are TGTGCCAGCAGTGAAATACTAGCGGGAGAAGGAGTCGGTGAGCAGTTCTTC.

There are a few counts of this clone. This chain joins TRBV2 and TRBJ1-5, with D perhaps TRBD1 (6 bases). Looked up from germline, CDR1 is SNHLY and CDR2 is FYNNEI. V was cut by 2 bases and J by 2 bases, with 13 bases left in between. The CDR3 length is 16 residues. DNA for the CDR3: TGTGCCAGCAGTGAACGCGGGGGCGAGGGCAATCAGCCCCAGCATTTT. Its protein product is CASSERGGEGNQPQHF.

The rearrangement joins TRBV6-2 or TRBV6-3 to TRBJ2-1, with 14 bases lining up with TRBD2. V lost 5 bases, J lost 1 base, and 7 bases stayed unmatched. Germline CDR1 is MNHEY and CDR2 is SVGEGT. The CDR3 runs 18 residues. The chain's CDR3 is CASSRSGTSGSSYNEQFF. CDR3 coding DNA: TGTGCCAGCAGTCGCTCCGGGACTAGCGGGAGTTCCTACAATGAGCAGTTCTTC.

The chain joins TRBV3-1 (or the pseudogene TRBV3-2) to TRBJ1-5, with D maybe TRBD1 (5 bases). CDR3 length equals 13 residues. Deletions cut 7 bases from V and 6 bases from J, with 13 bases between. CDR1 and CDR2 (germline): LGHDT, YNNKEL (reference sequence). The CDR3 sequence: CASNQGQGQPQHF. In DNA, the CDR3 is TGTGCCAGCAACCAGGGTCAGGGTCAGCCCCAGCATTTT.

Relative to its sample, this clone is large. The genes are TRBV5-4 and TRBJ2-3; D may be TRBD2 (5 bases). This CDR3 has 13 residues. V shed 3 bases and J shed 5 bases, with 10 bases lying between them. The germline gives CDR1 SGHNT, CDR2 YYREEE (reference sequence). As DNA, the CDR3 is TGTGCCAGCAGCTACCCGGAGGAAGATACGCAGTATTTT. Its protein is CASSYPEEDTQYF.

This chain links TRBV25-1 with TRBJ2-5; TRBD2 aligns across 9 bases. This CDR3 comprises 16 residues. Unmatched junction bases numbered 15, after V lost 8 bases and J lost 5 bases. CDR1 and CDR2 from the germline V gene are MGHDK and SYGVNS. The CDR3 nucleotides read TGTGCCAGCGTTTTTGTAGCGGGAGACGAAGGGGAGACCCAGTACTTC. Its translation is CASVFVAGDEGETQYF.

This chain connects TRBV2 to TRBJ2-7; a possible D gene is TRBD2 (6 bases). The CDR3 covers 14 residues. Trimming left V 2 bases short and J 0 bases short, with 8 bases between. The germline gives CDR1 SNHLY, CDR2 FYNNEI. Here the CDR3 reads CASSELGGSYEQYF. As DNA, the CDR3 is TGTGCCAGCAGTGAACTGGGAGGCTCCTACGAGCAGTACTTC. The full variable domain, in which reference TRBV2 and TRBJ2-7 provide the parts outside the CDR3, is EPEVTQTPSHQVTQMGQEVILRCVPISNHLYFYWYRQILGQKVEFLVSFYNNEISEKSEIFDDQFSVERPDGSNFTLKIRSTKLEDSAMYFCASSELGGSYEQYFGPGTRLTVT.

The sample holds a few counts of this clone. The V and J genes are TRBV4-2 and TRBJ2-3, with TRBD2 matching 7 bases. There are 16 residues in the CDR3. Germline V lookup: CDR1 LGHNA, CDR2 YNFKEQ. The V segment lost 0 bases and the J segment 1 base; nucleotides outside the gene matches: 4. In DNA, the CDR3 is TGTGCCAGCAGCCAAGATTGGGACTACCGCACAGATACGCAGTATTTT. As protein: CASSQDWDYRTDTQYF.

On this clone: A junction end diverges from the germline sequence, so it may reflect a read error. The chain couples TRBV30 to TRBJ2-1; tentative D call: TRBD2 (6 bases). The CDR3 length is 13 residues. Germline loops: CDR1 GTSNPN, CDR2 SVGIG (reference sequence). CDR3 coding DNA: TGTGCCCGGAGGGTAAATCCTAACAATGAGCAGTTCTTC. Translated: CARRVNPNNEQFF.

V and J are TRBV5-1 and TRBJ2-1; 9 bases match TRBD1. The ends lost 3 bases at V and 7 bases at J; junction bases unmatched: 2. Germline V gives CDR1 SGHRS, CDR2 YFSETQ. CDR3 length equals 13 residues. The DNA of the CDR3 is TGCGCCAGCAGCTACAGGGGGCAGAATGAGCAGTTCTTC. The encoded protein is CASSYRGQNEQFF.

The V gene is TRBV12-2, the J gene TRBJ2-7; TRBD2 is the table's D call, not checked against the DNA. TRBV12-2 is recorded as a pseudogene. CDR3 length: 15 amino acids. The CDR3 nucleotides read TGTGCAAGTCGCCTTCCAATACTAGCGGGAATATGTCGGTACTTC. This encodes CASRLPILAGICRYF.

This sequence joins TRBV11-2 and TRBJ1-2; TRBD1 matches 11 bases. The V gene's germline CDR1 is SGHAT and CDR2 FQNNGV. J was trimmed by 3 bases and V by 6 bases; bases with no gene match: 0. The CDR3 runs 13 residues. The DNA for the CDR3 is TGTGCCAGCAGGGGACAGGGGGACTATGGCTACACCTTC. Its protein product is CASRGQGDYGYTF.

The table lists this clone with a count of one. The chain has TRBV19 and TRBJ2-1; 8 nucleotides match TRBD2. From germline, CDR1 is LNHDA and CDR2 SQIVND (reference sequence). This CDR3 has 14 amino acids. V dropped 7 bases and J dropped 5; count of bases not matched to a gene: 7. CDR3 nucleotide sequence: TGTGCCAGTAACCCTAGCGGGCAAGACAATGAGCAGTTCTTC. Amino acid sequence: CASNPSGQDNEQFF.

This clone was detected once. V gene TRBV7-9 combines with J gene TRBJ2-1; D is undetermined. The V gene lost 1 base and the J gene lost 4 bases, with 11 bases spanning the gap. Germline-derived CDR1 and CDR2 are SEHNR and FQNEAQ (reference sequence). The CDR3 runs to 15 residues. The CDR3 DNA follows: TGTGCCAGCAGCTTAGTCGAAAGAACTTACAATGAGCAGTTCTTC. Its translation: CASSLVERTYNEQFF. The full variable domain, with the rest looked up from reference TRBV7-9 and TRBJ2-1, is DTGVSQNPRHKITKRGQNVTFRCDPISEHNRLYWYRQTLGQGPEFLTYFQNEAQLEKSRLLSDRFSAERPKGSFSTLEIQRTEQGDSAMYLCASSLVERTYNEQFFGPGTRLTVL.